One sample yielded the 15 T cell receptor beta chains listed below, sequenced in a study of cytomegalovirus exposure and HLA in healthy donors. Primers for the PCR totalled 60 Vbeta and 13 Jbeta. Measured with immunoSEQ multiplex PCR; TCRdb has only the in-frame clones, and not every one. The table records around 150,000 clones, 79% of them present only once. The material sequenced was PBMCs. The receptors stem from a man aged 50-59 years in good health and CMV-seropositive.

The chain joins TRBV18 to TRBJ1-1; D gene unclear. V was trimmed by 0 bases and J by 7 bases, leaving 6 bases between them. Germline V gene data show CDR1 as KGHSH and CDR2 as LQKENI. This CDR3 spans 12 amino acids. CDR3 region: CASSPPSGEAFF. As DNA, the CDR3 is TGTGCCAGCTCACCACCAAGCGGTGAAGCTTTCTTT.

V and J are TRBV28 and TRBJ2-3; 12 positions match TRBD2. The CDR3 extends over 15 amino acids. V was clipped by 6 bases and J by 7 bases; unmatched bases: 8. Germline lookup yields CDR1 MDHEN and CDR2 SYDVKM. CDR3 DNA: TGTGCCAGCAGACTGGGACTAGCGGGCTTTAATACGCAGTATTTT. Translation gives CASRLGLAGFNTQYF.

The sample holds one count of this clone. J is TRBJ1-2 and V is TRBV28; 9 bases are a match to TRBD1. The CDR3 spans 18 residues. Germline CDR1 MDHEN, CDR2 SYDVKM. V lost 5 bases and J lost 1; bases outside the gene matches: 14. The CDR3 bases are TGTGCCAGCAGTCCGCAGTCCAGGACAGGGGAGGGTAACTATGGCTACACCTTC. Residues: CASSPQSRTGEGNYGYTF.

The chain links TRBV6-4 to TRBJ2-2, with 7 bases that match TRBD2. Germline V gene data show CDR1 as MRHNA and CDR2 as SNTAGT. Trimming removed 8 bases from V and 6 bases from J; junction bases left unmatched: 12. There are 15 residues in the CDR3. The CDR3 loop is CASRLEGGLAGELFF. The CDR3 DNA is TGTGCCAGCCGGCTGGAGGGAGGGCTCGCCGGGGAGCTGTTTTTT.

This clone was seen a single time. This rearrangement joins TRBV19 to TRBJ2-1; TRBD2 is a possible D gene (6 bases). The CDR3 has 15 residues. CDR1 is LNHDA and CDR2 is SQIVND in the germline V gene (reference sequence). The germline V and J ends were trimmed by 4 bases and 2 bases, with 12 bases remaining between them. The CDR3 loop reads CASSTLAHTYNEQFF. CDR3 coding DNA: TGTGCCAGTAGTACTCTAGCGCACACCTACAATGAGCAGTTCTTC.

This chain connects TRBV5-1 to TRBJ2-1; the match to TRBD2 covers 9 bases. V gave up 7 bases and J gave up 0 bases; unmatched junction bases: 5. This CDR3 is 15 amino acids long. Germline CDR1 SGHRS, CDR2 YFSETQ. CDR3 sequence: CASLELAGSYNEQFF. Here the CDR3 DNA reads TGCGCCAGCCTCGAACTAGCGGGCTCCTACAATGAGCAGTTCTTC.

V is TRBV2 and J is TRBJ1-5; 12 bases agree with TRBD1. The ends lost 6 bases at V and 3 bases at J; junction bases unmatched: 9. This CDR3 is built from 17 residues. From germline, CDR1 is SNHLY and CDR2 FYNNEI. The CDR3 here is CASRGGTGGWDNQPQHF. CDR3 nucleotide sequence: TGTGCCAGCAGGGGGGGGACAGGGGGCTGGGACAATCAGCCCCAGCATTTT.

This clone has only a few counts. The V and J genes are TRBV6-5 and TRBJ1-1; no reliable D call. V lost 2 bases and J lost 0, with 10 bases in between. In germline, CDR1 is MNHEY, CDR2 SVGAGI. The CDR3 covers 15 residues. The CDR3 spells CASSYSGMLNTEAFF. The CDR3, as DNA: TGTGCCAGCAGTTACAGCGGGATGCTGAACACTGAAGCTTTCTTT.

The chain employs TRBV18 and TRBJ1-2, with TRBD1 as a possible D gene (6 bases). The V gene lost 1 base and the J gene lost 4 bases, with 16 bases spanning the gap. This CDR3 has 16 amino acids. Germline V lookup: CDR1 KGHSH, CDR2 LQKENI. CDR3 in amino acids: CASSPQSAGAGYGYTF. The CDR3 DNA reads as TGTGCCAGCTCACCACAATCTGCAGGGGCGGGCTATGGCTACACCTTC.

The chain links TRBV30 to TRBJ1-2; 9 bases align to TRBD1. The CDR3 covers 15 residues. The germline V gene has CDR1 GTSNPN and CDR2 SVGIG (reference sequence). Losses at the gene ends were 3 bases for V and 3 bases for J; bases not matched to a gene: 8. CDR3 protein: CAWRSGTGRDYGYTF. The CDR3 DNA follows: TGTGCCTGGAGATCCGGGACAGGGAGAGACTATGGCTACACCTTC.

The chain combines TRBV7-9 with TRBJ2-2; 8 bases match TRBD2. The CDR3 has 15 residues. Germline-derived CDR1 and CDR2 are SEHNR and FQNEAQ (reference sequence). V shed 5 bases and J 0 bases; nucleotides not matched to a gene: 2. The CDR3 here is CASSTAGANTGELFF. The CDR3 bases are TGTGCCAGCAGCACAGCGGGAGCGAACACCGGGGAGCTGTTTTTT.

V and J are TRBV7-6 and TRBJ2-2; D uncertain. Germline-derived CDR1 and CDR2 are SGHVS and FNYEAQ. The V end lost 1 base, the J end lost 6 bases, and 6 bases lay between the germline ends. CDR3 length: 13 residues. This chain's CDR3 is CASSLGVAGELFF. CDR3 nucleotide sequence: TGTGCCAGCAGCTTAGGAGTCGCCGGGGAGCTGTTTTTT.

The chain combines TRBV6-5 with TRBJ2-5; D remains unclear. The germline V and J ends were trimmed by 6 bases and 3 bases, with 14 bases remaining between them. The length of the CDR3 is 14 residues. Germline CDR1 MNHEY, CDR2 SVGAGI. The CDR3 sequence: CASSVLPNEETQYF. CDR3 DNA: TGTGCCAGCAGCGTACTTCCAAACGAAGAGACCCAGTACTTC.

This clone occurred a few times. DNA of the CDR3: TGTGCCAGCAGTAAAAGACAGCGCTCCTACGAGCAGTACTTC. Its translation: CASSKRQRSYEQYF. The J gene is TRBJ2-7, the V gene TRBV2; the D gene is possibly TRBD1 (5 bases). This CDR3 is 14 amino acids long. In germline, CDR1 is SNHLY, CDR2 FYNNEI. V was cut by 5 bases and J by 0 bases, with 11 bases left in between.

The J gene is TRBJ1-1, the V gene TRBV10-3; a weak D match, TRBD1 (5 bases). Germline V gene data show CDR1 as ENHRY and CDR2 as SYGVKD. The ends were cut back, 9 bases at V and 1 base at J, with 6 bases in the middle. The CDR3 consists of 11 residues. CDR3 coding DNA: TGTGCCATTCAGGGGAACACTGAAGCTTTCTTT. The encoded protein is CAIQGNTEAFF.